This T cell receptor (beta chain) was identified in a study of blood T cells in healthy people across ages. On the study more broadly: About one barcoded beta molecule per two T cells was the capture yield of template switching.

General observations from the study: TCR beta diversity correlated strongly with naive T cell percentage. The fall in TCR beta diversity per million T cells was roughly linear with age.

The CDR3 contains 15 residues. The germline V gene encodes CDR1 MNHEY and CDR2 SMNVEV (reference sequence). After removal of 4 bases from V and 7 bases from J, the junction contained 12 bases not matched to a gene. Alongside a J-beta primer mix, a sample-barcoded 5' primer served in a second PCR lasting roughly 7 to 11 cycles. Every molecule of cDNA carried a tag from a template-switch adaptor with 12 random nucleotides. TCRdb used MiXCR to reprocess the 5' RACE reads, holding one entry per CDR3 protein. The sample carries about 1.6 million distinct CDR3 sequences, roughly a third recorded once. As to this clonotype: The antigen remains unidentified.

V gene TRBV27 combines with J gene TRBJ2-7, with 8 nucleotides matching TRBD1. This clonotype was sampled from a woman aged 25 to 39 in good health. Sequenced input: blood. As DNA, the CDR3 is TGTGCCAGCAGTTCCTGGGGCAGGGGGCTAAAGGAGCAGTACTTC. Its translation: CASSSWGRGLKEQYF.